The sequence of this T cell receptor (beta chain) was determined in a study of cytomegalovirus exposure and HLA in healthy donors. About this clone itself: The antigen is unknown.

Clones were read by immunoSEQ multiplex PCR, and TCRdb kept only the in-frame ones, dropping some. The sample lists roughly 130,000 clones, 88% occurring once. This CDR3 is built from 17 residues. Germline V gives CDR1 SNHLY, CDR2 FYNNEI. Germline trimming cut 3 bases from V and 2 bases from J; bases unmatched to any gene: 12. Study results and limitations: The study put 150 to 200 TCR beta chains on its list as cytomegalovirus-associated.

The sequence came from a man younger than 40 in good health and CMV-seronegative. Sequenced input: PBMCs. This chain uses TRBV2 with TRBJ1-2; 7 bases agree with TRBD1. As DNA, the CDR3 is TGTGCCAGCAGTGACAGGTCAGGGGGAATTTACAACTATGGCTACACCTTC. Translating it yields CASSDRSGGIYNYGYTF.